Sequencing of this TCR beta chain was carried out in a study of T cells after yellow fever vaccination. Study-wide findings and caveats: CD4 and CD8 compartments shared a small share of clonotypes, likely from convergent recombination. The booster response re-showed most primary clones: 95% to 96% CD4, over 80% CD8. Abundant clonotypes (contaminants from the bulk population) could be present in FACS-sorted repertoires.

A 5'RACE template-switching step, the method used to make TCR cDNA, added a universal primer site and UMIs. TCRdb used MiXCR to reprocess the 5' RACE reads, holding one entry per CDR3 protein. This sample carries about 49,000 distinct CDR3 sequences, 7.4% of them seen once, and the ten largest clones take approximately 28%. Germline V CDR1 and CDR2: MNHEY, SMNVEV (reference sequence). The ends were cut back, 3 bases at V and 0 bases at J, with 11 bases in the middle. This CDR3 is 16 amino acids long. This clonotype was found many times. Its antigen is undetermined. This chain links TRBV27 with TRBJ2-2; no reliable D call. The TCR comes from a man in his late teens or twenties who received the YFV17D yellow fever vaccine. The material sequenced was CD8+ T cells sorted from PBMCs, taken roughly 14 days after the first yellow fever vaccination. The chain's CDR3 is CASSFFPYANTGELFF. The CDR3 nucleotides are TGTGCCAGCAGTTTTTTCCCCTACGCGAACACCGGGGAGCTGTTTTTT.